The 31 T cell receptor beta chains below come from one sample, sequenced in a study of blood T cell repertoires in COVID-19. Assay used: immunoSEQ multiplex PCR; TCRdb lists only in-frame clones, some missing. This table holds about 88,000 clones, 70% to 90% found once. Material for sequencing was peripheral blood. The receptors shown here come from a woman aged 70-85 years with acute or convalescent COVID-19.

This clone appeared a single time. The gene calls are TRBV5-6 and TRBJ2-5; TRBD2 matches at 8 bases. This CDR3 contains 13 residues. Trimming took 3 bases from V and 3 from J; bases not matched to a gene: 1. CDR1 SGHDT and CDR2 YYEEEE come from the germline V gene. CDR3 protein: CASSWTSKETQYF. As DNA, the CDR3 is TGTGCCAGCAGCTGGACTAGCAAAGAGACCCAGTACTTC.

The chain employs TRBV6-2 or TRBV6-3 and TRBJ2-5; D perhaps matches TRBD2 (5 bases). Germline V gives CDR1 MNHEY, CDR2 SVGEGT. The CDR3 is 14 residues long. With 2 bases removed from V and 5 bases from J, the gap between germline ends came to 12 bases. Here the CDR3 reads CASSYRTTGETQYF. The CDR3 DNA follows: TGTGCCAGCAGTTACCGTACGACGGGGGAGACCCAGTACTTC.

This rearrangement joins TRBV5-1 to TRBJ1-1; 8 bases match TRBD1. Losses at the gene ends were 4 bases for V and 1 base for J; bases not matched to a gene: 6. This CDR3 is built from 15 residues. Germline CDR1 is SGHRS and CDR2 is YFSETQ. In nucleotides, the CDR3 is TGCGCCAGCAGCGACAGGGGCCGAGGGAACACTGAAGCTTTCTTT. Translating gives CASSDRGRGNTEAFF.

V is TRBV6-2 or TRBV6-3 and J is TRBJ2-3, with D hard to call. V was trimmed by 5 bases and J by 4 bases, leaving 13 bases between them. The germline V gene has CDR1 MNHEY and CDR2 SVGEGT. The CDR3 consists of 14 residues. The CDR3 loop is CASSPGWQADTQYF. The CDR3 DNA is TGTGCCAGCAGTCCCGGTTGGCAGGCAGATACGCAGTATTTT.

The chain links TRBV9 to TRBJ1-6, with TRBD1 matching 8 bases. The CDR3 is 14 residues long. Trimming at V came to 3 bases and at J to 7 bases, leaving 3 bases not matched to a gene. The germline V gene encodes CDR1 SGDLS and CDR2 YYNGEE. The CDR3 sequence is CASSATGENSPLHF. CDR3 DNA: TGTGCCAGCAGCGCGACAGGGGAAAATTCACCCCTCCACTTT.

The rearrangement uses TRBV5-4 and TRBJ1-6; TRBD1 matches 9 bases. The CDR3 loop spans 16 amino acids. V shed 0 bases and J 7 bases; nucleotides not matched to a gene: 5. In germline, CDR1 is SGHNT, CDR2 YYREEE (reference sequence). The CDR3 nucleotides read TGTGCCAGCAGCTTGGGCGGGGACAGGGTCAATTCACCCCTCCACTTT. Protein: CASSLGGDRVNSPLHF.

V usage is TRBV6-6 and J usage is TRBJ2-1; unclear D gene. The CDR3 is made up of 14 amino acids. Germline CDR1 and CDR2: MNHNY and SVGAGI (reference sequence). V lost 2 bases to trimming and J lost 5 bases, with 10 bases between them. The CDR3 reads CASSYEAVNNEQFF. CDR3 coding DNA: TGTGCCAGCAGTTACGAGGCCGTCAACAATGAGCAGTTCTTC.

The chain has TRBV5-1 and TRBJ2-3; TRBD2 aligns across 13 bases. Germline V gives CDR1 SGHRS, CDR2 YFSETQ. The CDR3 runs 20 residues. Trimming took 0 bases from V and 3 from J; bases not matched to a gene: 13. CDR3 in amino acids: CASSLEYTSGRAASTDTQYF. In nucleotides, the CDR3 is TGCGCCAGCAGCTTGGAATATACTAGCGGGAGGGCCGCGTCAACAGATACGCAGTATTTT. The complete variable domain, with remaining parts taken from reference TRBV5-1 and TRBJ2-3, reads KAGVTQTPRYLIKTRGQQVTLSCSPISGHRSVSWYQQTPGQGLQFLFEYFSETQRNKGNFPGRFSGRQFSNSRSEMNVSTLELGDSALYLCASSLEYTSGRAASTDTQYFGPGTRLTVL.

The V gene is TRBV7-2, the J gene TRBJ1-1; possibly TRBD1 for D (6 bases). Germline assignment: CDR1 SGHTA and CDR2 FQGNSA. Trimming stripped 3 bases from V and 2 bases from J, with 10 bases between. The CDR3 has 14 residues. CDR3 coding DNA: TGTGCCAGCAGCTTCAGGGGTTACAACACTGAAGCTTTCTTT. Amino acid sequence: CASSFRGYNTEAFF.

This clone was observed once. The chain couples TRBV5-1 to TRBJ2-3; a weak D match, TRBD2 (6 bases). The germline gives CDR1 SGHRS, CDR2 YFSETQ. The CDR3 has 19 amino acids. Trimming left V 1 base short and J 3 bases short, with 24 bases between. CDR3 region: CASSLFGGEAYIGTDTQYF. In DNA, the CDR3 is TGCGCCAGCAGCTTGTTCGGCGGGGAGGCCTACATTGGTACAGATACGCAGTATTTT.

The J gene is TRBJ2-5, the V gene TRBV7-9; TRBD2 matches at 7 bases. V was pared by 1 base and J by 5 bases, with 7 bases of the junction left unmatched. The germline V gene encodes CDR1 SEHNR and CDR2 FQNEAQ (reference sequence). This CDR3 has 15 residues. CDR3 coding DNA: TGTGCCAGCAGCTTAGTTGTGGGAGGGTATGAGACCCAGTACTTC. The encoded protein is CASSLVVGGYETQYF.

In its sample, this clone was seen once. The rearrangement uses TRBV10-1 and TRBJ2-2, with 7 bases matching TRBD2. The CDR3 is 15 amino acids. V trimming: 2 bases; J trimming: 4 bases; junction bases outside the gene matches: 4. Germline CDR1 and CDR2: WNHNN and SYGVQD (reference sequence). DNA for the CDR3: TGCGCCAGCAGTGAGGCGGGAGAAGGCACCGGGGAGCTGTTTTTT. It codes for CASSEAGEGTGELFF.

The chain joins TRBV19 to TRBJ2-5, with TRBD1 matching over 12 bases. The CDR3 is 15 amino acids. The germline V gene encodes CDR1 LNHDA and CDR2 SQIVND (reference sequence). Germline trimming cut 7 bases from V and 4 bases from J; bases unmatched to any gene: 7. The CDR3 spells CASKGDRGLPETQYF. The CDR3 DNA is TGTGCCAGTAAGGGGGACAGGGGGCTGCCAGAGACCCAGTACTTC.

The chain is built from TRBV19 and TRBJ1-1, with no clear D. With 3 bases removed from V and 3 bases from J, the gap between germline ends came to 11 bases. Germline V gives CDR1 LNHDA, CDR2 SQIVND (reference sequence). This CDR3 comprises 14 residues. The CDR3 is CASSIGGGYTEAFF. The CDR3 DNA reads as TGTGCCAGTAGTATCGGTGGAGGATACACTGAAGCTTTCTTT.

The rearrangement joins TRBV5-8 to TRBJ1-3, with 9 nucleotides matching TRBD1. The CDR3 has 15 amino acids. Germline CDR1 and CDR2: SGHTS and YDEGEE. Germline trimming cut 10 bases from V and 2 bases from J; bases unmatched to any gene: 10. CDR3 sequence: CADQDRGKPGNTIYF. In nucleotides, the CDR3 is TGTGCCGACCAGGACAGGGGAAAACCTGGAAACACCATATATTTT.

The chain recombines TRBV27 with TRBJ1-4, with 12 bases matching TRBD1. This CDR3 has 17 residues. Germline V lookup: CDR1 MNHEY, CDR2 SMNVEV (reference sequence). The J segment lost 8 bases and the V segment lost 3 bases, leaving 10 bases of the junction unmatched. The CDR3: CASSLAGQGAPGEKLFF. CDR3 bases: TGTGCCAGCAGTTTGGCGGGACAGGGGGCTCCAGGGGAAAAACTGTTTTTT.

This chain connects TRBV6-5 to TRBJ2-5; 10 nucleotides align to TRBD2. The trim removed 0 bases at V and 3 bases at J, leaving 4 bases unmatched. CDR3 size: 16 residues. The V gene's germline CDR1 is MNHEY and CDR2 SVGAGI. The CDR3 DNA sequence: TGTGCCAGCAGTTACTCGATCAGCGGGGGGGAAGAGACCCAGTACTTC. Amino acid sequence: CASSYSISGGEETQYF.

The rearrangement joins TRBV19 to TRBJ2-2; no definite D call. CDR1 is LNHDA and CDR2 is SQIVND in the germline V gene (reference sequence). This CDR3 has 12 residues. V was trimmed by 5 bases and J by 3 bases, leaving 4 bases between them. CDR3 amino acids: CASSPDTGELFF. The CDR3 coding sequence is TGTGCCAGTAGTCCCGACACCGGGGAGCTGTTTTTT. The variable domain in full, with the rest retrieved from reference TRBV19 and TRBJ2-2, is DGGITQSPKYLFRKEGQNVTLSCEQNLNHDAMYWYRQDPGQGLRLIYYSQIVNDFQKGDIAEGYSVSREKKESFPLTVTSAQKNPTAFYLCASSPDTGELFFGEGSRLTVL.

This chain connects TRBV15 to TRBJ1-1, with a tentative D call TRBD1 (5 bases). The germline CDR1 and CDR2 sequences are LNHNV and YYDKDF (reference sequence). The V end was cut by 3 bases, the J end by 2 bases, with 7 bases between. CDR3 length: 13 residues. The CDR3 bases are TGTGCCACCAGCAGGACAGTTAACACTGAAGCTTTCTTT. This translates into CATSRTVNTEAFF.

This clone is a singleton in its sample. The chain uses TRBV12-3 or TRBV12-4 and TRBJ2-3, with 7 nucleotides matching TRBD1. CDR3 length: 12 amino acids. V lost 6 bases to trimming and J lost 9 bases; unmatched junction nucleotides: 6. CDR3 nucleotides: TGTGCCAGCAGCAATAGGGGGCGCACGCAGTATTTT. This translates into CASSNRGRTQYF.

This clone turned up a few times. V is TRBV28 and J is TRBJ2-1, with 15 positions matching TRBD2. V was clipped by 2 bases and J by 7 bases; unmatched bases: 6. The CDR3 sequence is 17 residues long. The germline gives CDR1 MDHEN, CDR2 SYDVKM. CDR3 residues: CASSLRTSGGGSNEQFF. CDR3 nucleotides: TGTGCCAGCAGTTTAAGGACTAGCGGGGGGGGCAGTAATGAGCAGTTCTTC.

This clone came up once. The chain links TRBV28 to TRBJ1-2; D not certain. Per germline, CDR1 MDHEN and CDR2 SYDVKM. V dropped 8 bases and J dropped 6 bases, with 16 bases sitting between them. This CDR3 is 13 amino acids long. Here the CDR3 DNA reads TGTGCCAGCTTTCAAGACAAGGCGAATGGCTACACCTTC. Translation gives CASFQDKANGYTF.

This clone was counted only a few times. This rearrangement joins TRBV7-9 to TRBJ2-3; D might be TRBD1 (7 bases). This CDR3 region has 15 residues. With 2 bases removed from V and 6 bases from J, the gap between germline ends came to 15 bases. CDR1 and CDR2 (germline): SEHNR, FQNEAQ (reference sequence). CDR3 DNA sequence: TGTGCCAGCAGCTTAACGGAGGGGGCGGGGGATACGCAGTATTTT. Protein sequence: CASSLTEGAGDTQYF.

V gene TRBV20-1 combines with J gene TRBJ2-3, with 12 bases identical to TRBD2. V shed 3 bases and J 4 bases; nucleotides not matched to a gene: 5. The V gene's germline CDR1 is DFQATT and CDR2 SNEGSKA (reference sequence). The CDR3 spans 15 residues. CDR3 in DNA: TGCAGTGCTAGTCGACTAGCGGGAGAGGCAGATACGCAGTATTTT. Protein: CSASRLAGEADTQYF.

The CDR3 reads CSETGQGYEQFF. CDR3 nucleotide sequence: TGCAGCGAGACGGGACAGGGGTATGAGCAGTTCTTC. V and J are TRBV29-1 and TRBJ2-1; 10 bases are shared with TRBD1. The CDR3 covers 12 residues. Germline V gene data show CDR1 as SQVTM and CDR2 as ANQGSEA. The junction had 5 bases not matched to a gene; V was cut back by 7 bases and J by 8 bases.

The chain combines TRBV28 with TRBJ2-1; D unclear. V lost 7 bases, J lost 4 bases, and 11 bases lay in between. CDR3 length: 13 residues. Germline CDR1 and CDR2: MDHEN and SYDVKM. CDR3 residues: CASTFQAYNEQFF. In DNA form, the CDR3 reads TGTGCCAGCACATTTCAGGCTTACAATGAGCAGTTCTTC.

This sequence joins TRBV5-1 and TRBJ2-5; 9 bases are a match to TRBD1. The CDR3 is 13 residues long. V shed 4 bases and J 5 bases; nucleotides not matched to a gene: 3. Germline loops: CDR1 SGHRS, CDR2 YFSETQ. The CDR3 loop reads CASSPGTGETQYF. In nucleotides, the CDR3 is TGCGCCAGCAGCCCCGGGACAGGGGAGACCCAGTACTTC.

The V call is TRBV19, the J call TRBJ1-1, with D perhaps matching TRBD1 (6 bases). Germline V lookup: CDR1 LNHDA, CDR2 SQIVND (reference sequence). The CDR3 is made up of 17 amino acids. V was shortened by 8 bases and J by 0 bases, with 22 bases between the two germline ends. CDR3 bases: TGTGCCAGTTCCTTAAACAGGGCGCGTGGATTGAACACTGAAGCTTTCTTT. Its protein product is CASSLNRARGLNTEAFF.

This sequence joins TRBV6-5 and TRBJ1-5; 7 bases fit TRBD1. There are 14 residues in the CDR3. With V trimmed by 5 bases and J by 10 bases, 11 bases remained unmatched. Germline lookup yields CDR1 MNHEY and CDR2 SVGAGI. The CDR3: CASSRGQALDPQHF. CDR3 in DNA: TGTGCCAGCAGTCGTGGACAGGCTCTGGACCCCCAGCATTTT.

The chain joins TRBV2 to TRBJ1-1, with D unresolved. The length of the CDR3 is 13 residues. V was pared by 4 bases and J by 4 bases, with 10 bases between. Germline V gives CDR1 SNHLY, CDR2 FYNNEI. The CDR3 coding sequence is TGTGCCAGCAGTGGGCTCCTAGGCACTGAAGCTTTCTTT. This codes for CASSGLLGTEAFF.

The chain has TRBV6-5 and TRBJ1-1; D might be TRBD1 (5 bases). In germline, CDR1 is MNHEY, CDR2 SVGAGI. CDR3 length: 13 amino acids. The V and J ends lost 4 bases and 0 bases respectively, with 6 bases between them. CDR3 DNA: TGTGCCAGCAGTTCGACAGTGAACACTGAAGCTTTCTTT. Amino acid sequence: CASSSTVNTEAFF.